Following are 32 T cell receptor beta chains from one sample sequenced in a study of memory CD4+ T cells and cytomegalovirus serostatus. The protocol was immunoSEQ multiplex PCR, while the TCRdb copy is restricted to in-frame clones and leaves out a portion. This sample yields under 35,000 clones, of which 60% to 85% are seen a single time; 0.85% to 1.1% belongs to the top ten. The sort gate was single viable CD3+CD4+CD8-CD45RO+ cells for memory CD4+ T cells. Sequences were obtained from memory CD4+ T cells from blood. These TCRs come from an adult in good health and CMV-seronegative.

The V and J genes are TRBV18 and TRBJ2-3; TRBD2 agrees at 10 bases. Germline trimming cut 3 bases from V and 1 base from J; bases unmatched to any gene: 1. The germline V gene encodes CDR1 KGHSH and CDR2 LQKENI. This CDR3 has 15 residues. CDR3 sequence reads: CASSPGTSGTDTQYF. CDR3 nucleotides: TGTGCCAGCTCACCGGGGACTAGCGGCACAGATACGCAGTATTTT.

V usage is TRBV5-4 and J usage is TRBJ2-3; D may be TRBD1 (8 bases). Looked up from germline, CDR1 is SGHNT and CDR2 is YYREEE (reference sequence). V lost 6 bases and J 4 bases, leaving 21 bases between the germline ends. This CDR3 has 16 residues. CDR3 coding DNA: TGTGCCAGCACTACAGGGGGGGGTTCCAACGCAGATACGCAGTATTTT. This codes for CASTTGGGSNADTQYF.

This clone has more than one count but fewer than ten. The chain uses TRBV7-9 and TRBJ2-7, with 8 bases that match TRBD2. The CDR3 covers 13 residues. Per the germline V gene, CDR1 is SEHNR and CDR2 is FQNEAQ (reference sequence). V shed 5 bases and J 1 base; nucleotides not matched to a gene: 1. CDR3 DNA sequence: TGTGCCAGCAGCGAGCGGGGGTCCTACGAGCAGTACTTC. It is translated as CASSERGSYEQYF.

The chain couples TRBV27 to TRBJ2-1; the match to TRBD2 covers 10 bases. Germline CDR1 is MNHEY and CDR2 is SMNVEV (reference sequence). V lost 6 bases to trimming and J lost 7 bases; unmatched junction nucleotides: 9. CDR3 length equals 15 residues. CDR3 bases: TGTGCCAGCAGAGAACCTAGCGGGAGTCAGAATGAGCAGTTCTTC. This codes for CASREPSGSQNEQFF.

This clone was seen once. This chain joins TRBV6-1 and TRBJ1-5, with D perhaps matching TRBD1 (6 bases). Germline-derived CDR1 and CDR2 are MNHNS and SASEGT. With 5 bases removed from V and 4 bases from J, the gap between germline ends came to 15 bases. CDR3 length equals 15 residues. The CDR3 DNA follows: TGTGCCAGCAGTAGACAGGAGGTTGATAATCAGCCCCAGCATTTT. Translating gives CASSRQEVDNQPQHF.

J is TRBJ2-5 and V is TRBV5-1; D might be TRBD1 (7 bases). V lost 5 bases, J lost 1 base, and 15 bases lay in between. The CDR3 extends over 15 amino acids. The germline V gene encodes CDR1 SGHRS and CDR2 YFSETQ. The CDR3 nucleotides are TGCGCCAGCAGAGGCCAGGGGGGCTCCCAAGAGACCCAGTACTTC. Amino acid sequence: CASRGQGGSQETQYF.

The V call is TRBV6-6, the J call TRBJ2-3; TRBD1 matches at 9 bases. From germline, CDR1 is MNHNY and CDR2 SVGAGI (reference sequence). The CDR3 spans 15 residues. Trimming at V came to 6 bases and at J to 2 bases, leaving 6 bases not matched to a gene. The CDR3 sequence is CASSTGQGNTDTQYF. CDR3 sequence (DNA): TGTGCCAGCAGCACGGGACAGGGTAACACAGATACGCAGTATTTT.

The rearrangement links TRBV19 to TRBJ2-2; D might be TRBD2 (5 bases). V was cut by 7 bases and J by 9 bases, with 18 bases left in between. This CDR3 has 14 amino acids. Germline CDR1 is LNHDA and CDR2 is SQIVND (reference sequence). The CDR3 region has the DNA TGTGCCAGTACCAGAGGAGGAGGTACGAGGGAGCTGTTTTTT. This encodes CASTRGGGTRELFF. Full variable domain (missing parts from reference TRBV19 and TRBJ2-2): DGGITQSPKYLFRKEGQNVTLSCEQNLNHDAMYWYRQDPGQGLRLIYYSQIVNDFQKGDIAEGYSVSREKKESFPLTVTSAQKNPTAFYLCASTRGGGTRELFFGEGSRLTVL.

The V gene is TRBV29-1, the J gene TRBJ1-2; a possible D gene is TRBD1 (5 bases). V lost 6 bases to trimming and J lost 5 bases, with 13 bases between them. Germline values: CDR1 SQVTM, CDR2 ANQGSEA. The CDR3 loop spans 12 amino acids. CDR3 protein: CSVRDPRYGYTF. In DNA, the CDR3 is TGCAGCGTCCGGGACCCGCGGTATGGCTACACCTTC.

The rearrangement joins TRBV28 to TRBJ2-5; tentatively, D is TRBD1 (6 bases). Germline assignment: CDR1 MDHEN and CDR2 SYDVKM. V gave up 6 bases and J gave up 2 bases, with 19 bases separating them. This CDR3 region has 16 residues. The CDR3: CASSFGSGTIQETQYF. CDR3 DNA sequence: TGTGCCAGCAGCTTCGGTTCAGGGACAATACAAGAGACCCAGTACTTC.

Only a few counts were recorded for this clone. The J gene is TRBJ1-3, the V gene TRBV19; D remains ambiguous. Germline V gives CDR1 LNHDA, CDR2 SQIVND (reference sequence). This CDR3 spans 12 amino acids. Trimming left V 5 bases short and J 10 bases short, with 12 bases between. Written as DNA, the CDR3 is TGTGCCAGTAGTGTCGGACCGCAGACCATATATTTT. Residues: CASSVGPQTIYF.

Here the CDR3 DNA reads TGTGCCAGCCGACCAGAGTCAGGCTTGAACACTGAAGCTTTCTTT. This codes for CASRPESGLNTEAFF. The chain has TRBV28 and TRBJ1-1; no firm D call. Trimming took off 8 bases at V and 0 bases at J, with 16 bases between the two ends. Germline values: CDR1 MDHEN, CDR2 SYDVKM. This CDR3 comprises 15 residues. The full variable domain, in which reference TRBV28 and TRBJ1-1 provide the parts outside the CDR3, is DVKVTQSSRYLVKRTGEKVFLECVQDMDHENMFWYRQDPGLGLRLIYFSYDVKMKEKGDIPEGYSVSREKKERFSLILESASTNQTSMYLCASRPESGLNTEAFFGQGTRLTVV.

This CDR3 is CASSLSGTGFSTEAFF. As DNA, the CDR3 is TGTGCCAGCAGCTTGTCGGGGACAGGGTTTAGCACTGAAGCTTTCTTT. V gene TRBV5-6 combines with J gene TRBJ1-1; 9 bases fit TRBD1. The germline V gene has CDR1 SGHDT and CDR2 YYEEEE. The CDR3 consists of 16 residues. Losses at the gene ends were 1 base for V and 4 bases for J; bases not matched to a gene: 8.

The count of this clone is one. This chain joins TRBV11-2 and TRBJ2-5, with D perhaps TRBD2 (5 bases). Germline CDR1 SGHAT, CDR2 FQNNGV. The CDR3 spans 15 residues. V shed 5 bases and J shed 6 bases, with 19 bases lying between them. For the CDR3, the DNA is TGTGCCAGCAGCACGGCGCAGCTCGAGGGAAAGACCCAGTACTTC. Residues: CASSTAQLEGKTQYF.

The chain recombines TRBV27 with TRBJ2-7; the D is unclear. The CDR3 totals 14 residues. Trimming took 7 bases from V and 2 from J, leaving 15 bases between them. CDR1 and CDR2 (germline): MNHEY, SMNVEV (reference sequence). The CDR3 DNA is TGTGCCAGCAACCCAGGATCAATTCCCTACGAGCAGTACTTC. Its protein is CASNPGSIPYEQYF.

The chain's CDR3 is CASSLELATNTEAFF. The CDR3 DNA reads TGTGCCAGCAGTCTTGAGTTGGCGACGAACACTGAAGCTTTCTTT. The gene calls are TRBV6-6 and TRBJ1-1; D uncertain. The CDR3 runs 15 residues. Germline lookup yields CDR1 MNHNY and CDR2 SVGAGI (reference sequence). Trimming removed 5 bases at V and 1 base at J, with 14 bases between.

The chain couples TRBV7-2 to TRBJ1-1; 10 bases map to TRBD1. V was pared by 10 bases and J by 4 bases, with 6 bases of the junction left unmatched. Germline CDR1 SGHTA, CDR2 FQGNSA. CDR3 length: 13 amino acids. The CDR3 spells CANARTGGTEAFF. As DNA, the CDR3 is TGTGCCAACGCTAGGACAGGGGGCACTGAAGCTTTCTTT.

The rearrangement links TRBV5-6 to TRBJ2-2, with TRBD1 identical over 8 bases. CDR1 and CDR2 from the germline V gene are SGHDT and YYEEEE. The CDR3 length is 16 residues. V lost 0 bases to trimming and J lost 2 bases; unmatched junction nucleotides: 3. This CDR3 is CASSLATGVNTGELFF. DNA for the CDR3: TGTGCCAGCAGCTTGGCGACAGGGGTCAACACCGGGGAGCTGTTTTTT.

In DNA, the CDR3 is TGTGCCAGCTCACCGCAGGGTGCCATATATTTT. It specifies CASSPQGAIYF. V is TRBV18 and J is TRBJ1-3; maybe TRBD1 (5 bases). The V gene lost 3 bases and the J gene lost 11 bases, with 8 bases spanning the gap. CDR3 length equals 11 residues. CDR1 is KGHSH, CDR2 LQKENI, per germline.

The genes are TRBV6-1 and TRBJ2-7; 10 bases agree with TRBD1. Germline V gene lookup returns CDR1 MNHNS and CDR2 SASEGT. The V segment lost 7 bases and the J segment 7 bases; nucleotides outside the gene matches: 13. The CDR3 has 15 residues. The DNA of the CDR3 is TGTGCCAGCACCTCCTCCGGGACAGGGGTTTGGGAGCAGTACTTC. Protein: CASTSSGTGVWEQYF.

V gene TRBV4-2 combines with J gene TRBJ1-2; 7 bases agree with TRBD1. Germline lookup yields CDR1 LGHNA and CDR2 YNFKEQ. J was trimmed by 6 bases and V by 2 bases; bases with no gene match: 6. The CDR3 consists of 14 residues. The CDR3 DNA reads as TGTGCCAGCAGCCAACCAGACAGGGAGAATGGCTACACCTTC. Amino acid sequence: CASSQPDRENGYTF.

Only one count was recorded for this clone. The rearrangement uses TRBV18 and TRBJ2-7, with a tentative D call TRBD1 (6 bases). Trimming removed 5 bases from V and 3 bases from J, with 11 bases in between. The CDR3 sequence is 13 residues long. In germline, CDR1 is KGHSH, CDR2 LQKENI. CDR3 residues: CASSRGIDYEQYF. The CDR3 bases are TGTGCCAGCTCAAGGGGGATCGACTACGAGCAGTACTTC.

V gene TRBV11-2 combines with J gene TRBJ1-2; tentatively, D is TRBD1 (6 bases). CDR1 and CDR2 (germline): SGHAT, FQNNGV. The CDR3 runs to 13 residues. The V and J ends lost 5 bases and 8 bases respectively, with 15 bases between them. Here the CDR3 DNA reads TGTGCCAGCAGCCCTACAGGGTTAGGCGGCTACACCTTC. Encoded protein: CASSPTGLGGYTF.

The rearrangement joins TRBV28 to TRBJ2-2, with TRBD2 as a possible D gene (6 bases). The CDR3 contains 14 residues. Looked up from germline, CDR1 is MDHEN and CDR2 is SYDVKM. V was trimmed by 3 bases and J by 4 bases, leaving 9 bases between them. The CDR3: CASSLDSGTGELFF. Here the CDR3 DNA reads TGTGCCAGCAGTTTGGATAGCGGCACCGGGGAGCTGTTTTTT.

The chain combines TRBV7-9 with TRBJ2-3, with D tentatively TRBD2 (5 bases). Germline loops: CDR1 SEHNR, CDR2 FQNEAQ (reference sequence). The V end was cut by 5 bases, the J end by 3 bases, with 21 bases between. This CDR3 is built from 17 residues. CDR3 residues: CASSPINSARGTDTQYF. As DNA, the CDR3 is TGTGCCAGCAGCCCAATCAATTCCGCGCGCGGGACAGATACGCAGTATTTT. The entire variable domain, with the rest obtained from reference TRBV7-9 and TRBJ2-3, is as follows: DTGVSQNPRHKITKRGQNVTFRCDPISEHNRLYWYRQTLGQGPEFLTYFQNEAQLEKSRLLSDRFSAERPKGSFSTLEIQRTEQGDSAMYLCASSPINSARGTDTQYFGPGTRLTVL.

The genes are TRBV23-1 and TRBJ1-5; D possibly corresponds to TRBD1 (6 bases). TRBV23-1 carries the ORF label, with uncertain function. The CDR3 is 15 amino acids. V lost 6 bases to trimming and J lost 4 bases, with 16 bases between them. CDR3 protein: CASRRRQVGNQPQHF. CDR3 bases: TGCGCCAGCAGGCGACGACAGGTCGGGAATCAGCCCCAGCATTTT.

The J gene is TRBJ1-1, the V gene TRBV5-1; D perhaps matches TRBD1 (6 bases). CDR1 is SGHRS and CDR2 is YFSETQ in the germline V gene. This CDR3 has 14 amino acids. Between the trimmed V and J ends, which lost 5 bases and 0 bases, there was a span of 11 bases. The CDR3, as DNA: TGCGCCAGCAGGGACAGATCCATGAACACTGAAGCTTTCTTT. Its protein product is CASRDRSMNTEAFF. The full variable domain, rest sourced from reference TRBV5-1 and TRBJ1-1, is KAGVTQTPRYLIKTRGQQVTLSCSPISGHRSVSWYQQTPGQGLQFLFEYFSETQRNKGNFPGRFSGRQFSNSRSEMNVSTLELGDSALYLCASRDRSMNTEAFFGQGTRLTVV.

V is TRBV7-2 and J is TRBJ2-1; perhaps D is TRBD1 or TRBD2 (7 bases each). Germline assignment: CDR1 SGHTA and CDR2 FQGNSA. CDR3 length: 14 residues. Trimming left V 5 bases short and J 10 bases short, with 18 bases between. This CDR3 reads CASSPRGGAREQFF. CDR3 nucleotides: TGTGCCAGCAGCCCCAGGGGGGGGGCTCGGGAGCAGTTCTTC.

The rearrangement links TRBV7-9 to TRBJ2-7; 7 bases align to TRBD2. There are 15 residues in the CDR3. Germline CDR1 SEHNR, CDR2 FQNEAQ (reference sequence). V gave up 7 bases and J gave up 2 bases; unmatched junction bases: 11. DNA of the CDR3: TGTGCCAGCACTCCCCGGGCGGGGGTCACCTACGAGCAGTACTTC. Translated: CASTPRAGVTYEQYF.

This clone is a singleton in its sample. The rearrangement links TRBV29-1 to TRBJ2-5, with D perhaps TRBD2 (6 bases). Judging by the DNA end, TRBJ2-7 fits better; the J call may be wrong. The germline V gene has CDR1 SQVTM and CDR2 ANQGSEA. The CDR3 consists of 16 residues. CDR3 nucleotides: TGCAGCGTTGTCCCGGGTGGTAGCGGAGGGGCGTACGAGCAGTACTTC. It is translated as CSVVPGGSGGAYEQYF.

This chain connects TRBV4-1 to TRBJ2-5; 9 bases agree with TRBD1. Germline CDR1 is MGHRA and CDR2 is YSYEKL. This CDR3 comprises 16 residues. The V segment lost 4 bases and the J segment 2 bases; nucleotides outside the gene matches: 8. The CDR3 DNA reads as TGCGCCAGCAGCCGAGGACAGGGGTCCCAACAAGAGACCCAGTACTTC. Amino acid sequence: CASSRGQGSQQETQYF.

Concerning this clone: One end of the junction fails to match germline, which may point to a read error. J is TRBJ2-5 and V is TRBV6-5; D may be TRBD1 (7 bases). The CDR3 contains 14 residues. Looked up from germline, CDR1 is MNHEY and CDR2 is SVGAGI. The CDR3 sequence: CACRGRPDQETQYF. In DNA form, the CDR3 reads TGTGCCTGCAGGGGGAGGCCTGACCAAGAGACCCAGTACTTC.